These 22 T cell receptor beta chains originate from one sample sequenced in a study of post-analysis software for immune sequencing data. The study, taken as a whole, reports: Among a few TRBV segments more frequent in patients than controls were TRBV5-6, TRBV5-1 and TRBV20-1.

Carried by the TCR beta cDNA libraries were unique molecular identifiers. In TCRdb, the PCR reads were re-called with MiXCR into one record per CDR3 protein. The table includes 500,000 to 600,000 distinct CDR3 sequences, 44% detected once. Which antigens these TCRs recognize remains unknown. Source material: blood. Receptors originate from a girl aged 10 to 17 with multiple sclerosis.

The rearrangement links TRBV2 to TRBJ2-3, with 9 bases identical to TRBD1. Unmatched junction bases numbered 9, after V lost 7 bases and J lost 1 base. CDR1 SNHLY and CDR2 FYNNEI come from the germline V gene. This CDR3 comprises 16 residues. The CDR3, as DNA: TGTGCCAGCACATACGTGAGGACAGGGGGCACAGATACGCAGTATTTT. The encoded protein is CASTYVRTGGTDTQYF.

The chain is built from TRBV11-3 and TRBJ2-1, with 11 bases fitting TRBD2. This CDR3 is built from 19 residues. V shed 5 bases, J shed 2 bases, and the junction held 14 bases outside the gene matches. Germline V gene sequence: CDR1 SGHNT, CDR2 YENEEA. DNA of the CDR3: TGTGCCAGCAGCCCAAGGGTAGCGGGAGGGATAAACGCCTACAATGAGCAGTTCTTC. This encodes CASSPRVAGGINAYNEQFF.

CDR3 DNA: TGCGCCAGCAGGCCAGGGGGCCCCGGCACTGAAGCTTTCTTT. Protein product: CASRPGGPGTEAFF. The chain employs TRBV10-2 and TRBJ1-1, with 8 nucleotides matching TRBD1. The CDR3 extends over 14 amino acids. Germline CDR1 is WSHSY and CDR2 is SAAADI. J lost 4 bases, V lost 6 bases, and 7 bases had no gene match.

The chain couples TRBV12-3 or TRBV12-4 to TRBJ1-2, with D tentatively TRBD1 (5 bases). This CDR3 has 13 amino acids. Deletions cut 6 bases from V and 7 bases from J, with 15 bases between. The CDR3 spells CASRDWGETGYTF. The CDR3 nucleotides are TGTGCCAGCAGGGATTGGGGGGAAACTGGCTACACCTTC.

The chain carries TRBV7-6 and TRBJ1-1; no clear D gene. V dropped 1 base and J dropped 6 bases, with 12 bases sitting between them. In germline, CDR1 is SGHVS, CDR2 FNYEAQ. CDR3 length: 14 residues. CDR3 in amino acids: CASSLELGISEAFF. The CDR3 DNA reads as TGTGCCAGCAGCTTAGAGCTGGGGATCTCTGAAGCTTTCTTT.

This rearrangement joins TRBV5-1 to TRBJ2-7; tentatively, D is TRBD2 (6 bases). The V end lost 2 bases, the J end lost 0 bases, and 21 bases lay between the germline ends. CDR1 and CDR2 from the germline V gene are SGHRS and YFSETQ. CDR3 length: 18 amino acids. For the CDR3, the DNA is TGCGCCAGCAGCTTCGGAACTGTGGGCGGAGGGGTCTCCTACGAGCAGTACTTC. It encodes CASSFGTVGGGVSYEQYF. The full variable domain, rest sourced from reference TRBV5-1 and TRBJ2-7, is KAGVTQTPRYLIKTRGQQVTLSCSPISGHRSVSWYQQTPGQGLQFLFEYFSETQRNKGNFPGRFSGRQFSNSRSEMNVSTLELGDSALYLCASSFGTVGGGVSYEQYFGPGTRLTVT.

This clonotype was found a few times. The V and J genes are TRBV5-6 and TRBJ1-1, with a tentative D call TRBD1 (5 bases). V dropped 5 bases and J dropped 0 bases, with 8 bases sitting between them. The CDR3 covers 13 residues. From germline, CDR1 is SGHDT and CDR2 YYEEEE. CDR3 sequence (DNA): TGTGCCAGCAGGGGGACGGTGAACACTGAAGCTTTCTTT. Translated, it gives CASRGTVNTEAFF. Full variable domain (outside the CDR3, taken from reference TRBV5-6 and TRBJ1-1): DAGVTQSPTHLIKTRGQQVTLRCSPKSGHDTVSWYQQALGQGPQFIFQYYEEEERQRGNFPDRFSGHQFPNYSSELNVNALLLGDSALYLCASRGTVNTEAFFGQGTRLTVV.

This clonotype has more than one count but fewer than ten. The V and J genes are TRBV7-3 and TRBJ1-2; D gene ambiguous. Per germline, CDR1 SGHTA and CDR2 FQGTGA. The CDR3 has 16 residues. The V end was cut by 0 bases, the J end by 2 bases, with 13 bases between. The CDR3 spells CASSLTVGTVNYGYTF. CDR3 in DNA: TGTGCCAGCAGCTTAACGGTCGGTACAGTGAACTATGGCTACACCTTC.

The chain couples TRBV5-1 to TRBJ2-4, with D perhaps assigned TRBD1 or TRBD2 (6 bases each). In germline, CDR1 is SGHRS, CDR2 YFSETQ. The V and J ends lost 4 bases and 0 bases respectively, with 20 bases between them. CDR3 length equals 18 residues. DNA of the CDR3: TGCGCCAGCAGCGTTGACGGGGGACAAGCTATAGCCAAAAACATTCAGTACTTC. Amino acids: CASSVDGGQAIAKNIQYF.

The chain carries TRBV5-1 and TRBJ1-1; D uncertain. The CDR3 is 18 residues long. Trimming removed 3 bases from V and 0 bases from J, with 21 bases in between. CDR1 is SGHRS and CDR2 is YFSETQ in the germline V gene. CDR3 sequence: CASSSSARPSPMNTEAFF. In DNA, the CDR3 is TGCGCCAGCAGCTCCTCGGCGAGGCCCTCGCCGATGAACACTGAAGCTTTCTTT. Based on the CDR3 plus reference TRBV5-1 and TRBJ1-1, the full variable domain is KAGVTQTPRYLIKTRGQQVTLSCSPISGHRSVSWYQQTPGQGLQFLFEYFSETQRNKGNFPGRFSGRQFSNSRSEMNVSTLELGDSALYLCASSSSARPSPMNTEAFFGQGTRLTVV.

The J gene is TRBJ2-3, the V gene TRBV20-1, with TRBD1 matching over 8 bases. Germline CDR1 and CDR2: DFQATT and SNEGSKA (reference sequence). J gave up 2 bases and V 5 bases, and 12 bases lay outside the gene matches. This CDR3 region has 16 residues. The CDR3 protein is CSAATGQGADTDTQYF. For the CDR3, the DNA is TGCAGTGCTGCAACCGGCCAGGGGGCAGACACAGATACGCAGTATTTT.

The CDR3 DNA reads as TGTGCCAGCAGGTCAGGGGTAGGCTATGGCTACACCTTC. Amino acids: CASRSGVGYGYTF. The V gene is TRBV12-3 or TRBV12-4, the J gene TRBJ1-2; tentative D call: TRBD1 (6 bases). The CDR3 runs to 13 residues. V lost 6 bases and J lost 4, with 12 bases in between.

The J gene is TRBJ2-5, the V gene TRBV2; D gene ambiguous. The J call may be in error: the DNA end matches TRBJ2-7 better. The CDR3 consists of 13 residues. Germline V lookup: CDR1 SNHLY, CDR2 FYNNEI. This chain's CDR3 is CASRAVTNYEQYF. The DNA for the CDR3 is TGTGCCAGCAGGGCAGTAACTAACTACGAGCAGTACTTC.

The chain uses TRBV6-5 and TRBJ2-5; 9 positions match TRBD2. This CDR3 has 13 residues. In germline, CDR1 is MNHEY, CDR2 SVGAGI. Trimming cost V 4 bases and J 5 bases; bases outside gene matches: 2. CDR3 residues: CASSFGTSETQYF. The CDR3 region has the DNA TGTGCCAGCAGTTTCGGGACTAGCGAGACCCAGTACTTC.

This clonotype was observed a handful of times. The chain is built from TRBV29-1 and TRBJ2-1; D is possibly TRBD2 (5 bases). Germline CDR1 is SQVTM and CDR2 is ANQGSEA. This CDR3 is 11 amino acids long. Trimming stripped 4 bases from V and 8 bases from J, with 9 bases between. The DNA of the CDR3 is TGCAGCGTTGGGAGGACCGATGAGCAGTTCTTC. Translating it yields CSVGRTDEQFF.

The chain has TRBV20-1 and TRBJ2-7; 7 bases map to TRBD1. V lost 8 bases and J lost 5; bases outside the gene matches: 12. Germline CDR1 and CDR2: DFQATT and SNEGSKA (reference sequence). This CDR3 has 13 residues. The CDR3 DNA is TGCAGTCCATATTCCGGGACAGCCAACGAGCAGTACTTC. Translation: CSPYSGTANEQYF.

Note on this clonotype: A much larger clonotype is one base distant, so this may be a read error. The chain recombines TRBV29-1 with TRBJ2-5; the match to TRBD2 covers 9 bases. TRBJ2-7 matches the DNA end more closely, so the J call is doubtful. Per germline, CDR1 SQVTM and CDR2 ANQGSEA. CDR3 length equals 14 residues. This chain's CDR3 is CSVRSSGGPSEQYF. The CDR3 DNA is TGCAGCGTCCGGAGTAGCGGGGGACCCTCCGAGCAGTACTTC.

This rearrangement joins TRBV20-1 to TRBJ2-3; 15 nucleotides agree with TRBD2. Germline V gene lookup returns CDR1 DFQATT and CDR2 SNEGSKA (reference sequence). V was pared by 5 bases and J by 3 bases, with 3 bases of the junction left unmatched. The CDR3 has 15 residues. CDR3 DNA sequence: TGCAGTGCTGGGACTAGCGGGAGGACAACAGATACGCAGTATTTT. As protein: CSAGTSGRTTDTQYF.

J is TRBJ2-7 and V is TRBV20-1, with no clear D. The CDR3 is made up of 14 amino acids. V lost 6 bases and J lost 6, with 21 bases in between. CDR1 and CDR2 (germline): DFQATT, SNEGSKA (reference sequence). The CDR3 loop is CSALGWFDSGEQYF. The CDR3, as DNA: TGCAGTGCCCTGGGCTGGTTTGACTCGGGCGAGCAGTACTTC.

The J gene is TRBJ1-4, the V gene TRBV6-6; 8 bases are shared with TRBD1. The germline CDR1 and CDR2 sequences are MNHNY and SVGAGI (reference sequence). J lost 7 bases, V lost 0 bases, and 1 base had no gene match. The CDR3 totals 14 residues. CDR3 sequence: CASSYSGQGEKLFF. The DNA for the CDR3 is TGTGCCAGCAGTTACTCAGGACAGGGTGAAAAACTGTTTTTT.

The chain is built from TRBV4-2 and TRBJ2-5; D is unclear. With 0 bases removed from V and 4 bases from J, the gap between germline ends came to 9 bases. CDR3 length equals 14 residues. From germline, CDR1 is LGHNA and CDR2 YNFKEQ. The DNA for the CDR3 is TGTGCCAGCAGCCAAGAGCTGGACGGAGAGACCCAGTACTTC. Translating it yields CASSQELDGETQYF.

The chain joins TRBV10-3 to TRBJ1-6; 9 nucleotides align to TRBD1. The CDR3 loop spans 13 amino acids. CDR1 ENHRY and CDR2 SYGVKD come from the germline V gene. J was trimmed by 7 bases and V by 11 bases; bases with no gene match: 6. The CDR3 DNA sequence: TGTGCCGGCCGGGGGACAGGGAATTCACCCCTCCACTTT. Its translation is CAGRGTGNSPLHF.